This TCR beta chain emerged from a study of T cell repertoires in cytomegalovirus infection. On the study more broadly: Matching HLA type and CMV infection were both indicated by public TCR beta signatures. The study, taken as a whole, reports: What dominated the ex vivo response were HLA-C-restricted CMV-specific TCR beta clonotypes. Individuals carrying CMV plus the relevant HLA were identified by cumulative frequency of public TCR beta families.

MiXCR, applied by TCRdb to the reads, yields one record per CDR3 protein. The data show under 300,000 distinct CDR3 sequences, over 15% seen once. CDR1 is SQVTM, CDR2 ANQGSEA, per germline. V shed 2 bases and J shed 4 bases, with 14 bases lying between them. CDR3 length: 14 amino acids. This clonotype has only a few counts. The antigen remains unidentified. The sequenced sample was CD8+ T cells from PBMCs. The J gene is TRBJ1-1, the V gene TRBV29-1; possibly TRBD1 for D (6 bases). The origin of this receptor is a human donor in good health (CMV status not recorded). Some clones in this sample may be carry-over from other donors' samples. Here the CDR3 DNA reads TGCAGCGTTGAACCCGGGGGCCTGGGCACTGAAGCTTTCTTT. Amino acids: CSVEPGGLGTEAFF.